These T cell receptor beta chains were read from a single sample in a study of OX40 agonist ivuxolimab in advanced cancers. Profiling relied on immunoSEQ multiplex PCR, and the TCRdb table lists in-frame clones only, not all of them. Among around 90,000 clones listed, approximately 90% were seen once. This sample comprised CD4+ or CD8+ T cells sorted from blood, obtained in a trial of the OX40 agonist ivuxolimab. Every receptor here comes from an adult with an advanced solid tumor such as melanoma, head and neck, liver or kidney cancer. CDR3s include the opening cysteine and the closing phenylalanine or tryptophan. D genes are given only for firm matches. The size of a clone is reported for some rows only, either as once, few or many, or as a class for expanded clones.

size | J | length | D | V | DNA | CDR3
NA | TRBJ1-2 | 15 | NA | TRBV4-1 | TGCGCCAGCAGCCAAGTTCTAACAGGGAACTATGGCTACACCTTC | CASSQVLTGNYGYTF
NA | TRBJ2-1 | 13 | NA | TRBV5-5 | TGTGCCAGCACCCCCCCCGGGATCCATGAGCAGTTCTTC | CASTPPGIHEQFF
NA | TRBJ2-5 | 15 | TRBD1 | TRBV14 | TGTGCCAGCAGCCGGACAGGGGGTATCCAAGAGACCCAGTACTTC | CASSRTGGIQETQYF
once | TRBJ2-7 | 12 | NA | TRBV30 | TGTGCCTGGAGTCGAGGACCAGTCGAGCAGTACTTC | CAWSRGPVEQYF
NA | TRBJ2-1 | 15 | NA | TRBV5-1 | TGCGCCAGCAGCCAAAACCGGGACTTCTACAATGAGCAGTTCTTC | CASSQNRDFYNEQFF
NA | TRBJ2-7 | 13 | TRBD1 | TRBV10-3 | TGTGCCACAGCCGGGACAGTTCCTTACGAGCAGTACTTC | CATAGTVPYEQYF
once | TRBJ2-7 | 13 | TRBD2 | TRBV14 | TGTGCCAGTGGGACTAGCGGGATCCGCGAGCAGTACTTC | CASGTSGIREQYF
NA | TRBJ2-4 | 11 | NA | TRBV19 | TGTGCCAGTAGTATCAGGGACATTCAGTACTTC | CASSIRDIQYF
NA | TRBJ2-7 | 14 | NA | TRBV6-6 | TGTGCCAGCAGTTCACCCGGGACCGCCTACGAGCAGTACTTC | CASSSPGTAYEQYF
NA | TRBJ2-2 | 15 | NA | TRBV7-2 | TGTGCCAGCAGCTTAAATTTCAGGTCGGACGGGGAGCTGTTTTTT | CASSLNFRSDGELFF
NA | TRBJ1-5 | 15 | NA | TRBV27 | TGTGCCAGCAGTCAGGGGAAGTCCGGCAATCAGCCCCAGCATTTT | CASSQGKSGNQPQHF
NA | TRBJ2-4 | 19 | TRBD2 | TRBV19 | TGTGCCAGTAGTATTCTCGGGACTAGCGGGGGAGGGACCAAAAACATTCAGTACTTC | CASSILGTSGGGTKNIQYF
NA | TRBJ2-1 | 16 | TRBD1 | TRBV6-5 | TGTGCCAGCAGTTACTCGACAGGGAGCTCCTACAATGAGCAGTTCTTC | CASSYSTGSSYNEQFF
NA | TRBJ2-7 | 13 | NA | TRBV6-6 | TGTGCCAGCAGTTATCGTAATTCCTACGAGCAGTACTTC | CASSYRNSYEQYF
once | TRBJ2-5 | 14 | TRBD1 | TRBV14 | TGTGCCAGCAGCCCGACAGGGTTCAAGGTGACCCAGTACTTC | CASSPTGFKVTQYF
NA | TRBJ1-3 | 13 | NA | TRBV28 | TGTGCCAGTTCAGGAGTCTCTGGAAACACCATATATTTT | CASSGVSGNTIYF
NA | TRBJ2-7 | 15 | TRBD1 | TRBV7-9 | TGTGCCAGCAGTACAGGGGTAGTGGGTTCCTACGAGCAGTACTTC | CASSTGVVGSYEQYF
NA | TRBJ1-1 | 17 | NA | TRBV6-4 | TGTGCCAGCAGTGACGGGGGCGGGCACAGCAAGAACACTGAAGCTTTCTTT | CASSDGGGHSKNTEAFF
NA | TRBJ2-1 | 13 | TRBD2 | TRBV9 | TGTGCCAGCAGCGGACTAGCGCTCAATGAGCAGTTCTTC | CASSGLALNEQFF
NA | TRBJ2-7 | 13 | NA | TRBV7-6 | TGTGCCAGCAGCTTAGCACAATACTACGAGCAGTACTTC | CASSLAQYYEQYF
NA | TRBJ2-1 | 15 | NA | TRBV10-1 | TGCGCCAGCAGCCGGGGAACAGGGCCCTACAATGAGCAGTTCTTC | CASSRGTGPYNEQFF
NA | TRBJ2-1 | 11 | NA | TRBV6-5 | TGTGCCAGCAGTTACTACGGTGAGCAGTTCTTC | CASSYYGEQFF
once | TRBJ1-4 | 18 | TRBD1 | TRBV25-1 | TGTGCCAGCAGTGAGACCGTTATTAAAACAGGGGGCTACGAAAAACTGTTTTTT | CASSETVIKTGGYEKLFF
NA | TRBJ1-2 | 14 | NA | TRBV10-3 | TGTGCCATCAGTGAGTCAGGCAGGGAGAATGGCTACACCTTC | CAISESGRENGYTF
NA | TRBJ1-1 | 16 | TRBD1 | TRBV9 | TGTGCCAGCAGCGTAGGGACAGGGGATCGGAACACTGAAGCTTTCTTT | CASSVGTGDRNTEAFF
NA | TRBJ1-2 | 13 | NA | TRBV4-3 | TGCGCCAGCAGCCAAGAAGGGAACTATGGCTACACCTTC | CASSQEGNYGYTF
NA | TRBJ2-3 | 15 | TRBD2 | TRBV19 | TGTGCCAGTACCAAAGGGACTAGGTTCACAGATACGCAGTATTTT | CASTKGTRFTDTQYF
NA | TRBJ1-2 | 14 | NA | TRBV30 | TGTGCCTGGAGTGAACAGGGCCAGGGCTATGGCTACACCTTC | CAWSEQGQGYGYTF
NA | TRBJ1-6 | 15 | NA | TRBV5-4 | TGTGCCAGCAGCCGGACAGAGTCCTATAATTCACCCCTCCACTTT | CASSRTESYNSPLHF
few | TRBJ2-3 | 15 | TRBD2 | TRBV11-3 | TGTGCCAGCAGCTTAGGCGGACTAGCTTCTGATACGCAGTATTTT | CASSLGGLASDTQYF
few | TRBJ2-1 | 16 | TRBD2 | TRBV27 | TGTGCCAGCAGTTGGAGCGGGACTCTATCCGGCAGTGAGCAGTTCTTC | CASSWSGTLSGSEQFF
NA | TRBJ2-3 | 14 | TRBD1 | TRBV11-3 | TGTGCCAGCAGCGGGACAGGGGGCCAAGATACGCAGTATTTT | CASSGTGGQDTQYF
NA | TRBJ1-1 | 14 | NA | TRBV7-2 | TGTGCCAGCAGCTTAGGGGCAGCGAACACTGAAGCTTTCTTT | CASSLGAANTEAFF
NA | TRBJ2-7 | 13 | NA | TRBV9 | TGTGCCAGCAGCGTAGGGGTCGACCACGAGCAGTACTTC | CASSVGVDHEQYF
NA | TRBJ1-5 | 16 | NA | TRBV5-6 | TGTGCCAGCAGCTTCGGGAGTGGATATAGCAATCAGCCCCAGCATTTT | CASSFGSGYSNQPQHF
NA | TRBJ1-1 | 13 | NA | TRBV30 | TGTGCCTGGCAACAGGGTTATATGACTGAAGCTTTCTTT | CAWQQGYMTEAFF
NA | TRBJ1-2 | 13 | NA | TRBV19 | TGTGCCAGTAGATCGAGGGACCGGGTCGGCTACACCTTC | CASRSRDRVGYTF
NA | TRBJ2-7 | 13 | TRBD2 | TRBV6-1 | TGTGCCTCCGGGAGGGCGGCGTCCTACGAGCAGTACTTC | CASGRAASYEQYF
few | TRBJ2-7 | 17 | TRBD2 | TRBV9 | TGTGCCAGCTGGCCGGGACTAGCGGGAAGAGATAAGTACGAGCAGTACTTC | CASWPGLAGRDKYEQYF
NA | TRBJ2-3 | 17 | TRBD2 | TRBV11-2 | TGTGCCAGCAGCTTAATTCCTAGCGGAAACCCCACAGATACGCAGTATTTT | CASSLIPSGNPTDTQYF
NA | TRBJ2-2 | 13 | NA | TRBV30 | TGTGCCTACCGGACACATCTAACCGGGGAGCTGTTTTTT | CAYRTHLTGELFF
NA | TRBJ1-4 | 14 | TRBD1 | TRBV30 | TGTGCCTGGACGCGGACAGGGGTAAATGAAAAACTGTTTTTT | CAWTRTGVNEKLFF
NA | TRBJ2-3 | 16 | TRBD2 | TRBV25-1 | TGTGCCAGCACCTCCTTTAGCGGGAGAGGCGCCGATACGCAGTATTTT | CASTSFSGRGADTQYF
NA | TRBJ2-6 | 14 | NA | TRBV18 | TGTGCCAGCTCGGGATCTGCGGGGGCCAACGTCCTGACTTTC | CASSGSAGANVLTF
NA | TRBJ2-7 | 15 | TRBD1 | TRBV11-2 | TGTGCCAGCAGCTTGCAGGGGGCTTCTACCTACGAGCAGTACTTC | CASSLQGASTYEQYF
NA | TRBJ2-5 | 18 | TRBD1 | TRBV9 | TGTGCCAGCAGCCGGGAGACAGGGGGGACTAATTTCGGAAGGGACCAGTACTTC | CASSRETGGTNFGRDQYF
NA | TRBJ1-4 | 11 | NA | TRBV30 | TGTGCCTGGAGCATTGGCGAAAAACTGTTTTTT | CAWSIGEKLFF
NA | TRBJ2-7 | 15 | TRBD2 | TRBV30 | TGTGCCTGGAGTGTACGTCTAGCGGGGGTCTACGAGCAGTACTTC | CAWSVRLAGVYEQYF
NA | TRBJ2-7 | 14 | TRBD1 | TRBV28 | TGTGCCAGCAGTTCGGAGTACAGGGGGCCACAGCAGTACTTC | CASSSEYRGPQQYF
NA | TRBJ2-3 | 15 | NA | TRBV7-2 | TGTGCCAGCAGCTTAGTTTCGGGCGGCGCAGATACGCAGTATTTT | CASSLVSGGADTQYF
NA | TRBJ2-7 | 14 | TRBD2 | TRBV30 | TGTGCCTGGAGTTGGGGCGGGGGGTCCTACGAGCAGTACTTC | CAWSWGGGSYEQYF
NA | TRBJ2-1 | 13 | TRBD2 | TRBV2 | TGTGCCAGCTTACCAGCGGGAGGTAATGAGCAGTTCTTC | CASLPAGGNEQFF
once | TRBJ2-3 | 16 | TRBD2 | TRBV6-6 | TGTGCCAGCAGTTATACTAGCGGGAGCCAAACAGATACGCAGTATTTT | CASSYTSGSQTDTQYF
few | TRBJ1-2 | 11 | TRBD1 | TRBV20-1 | TGCAGTGCTAGCGACAGGGATGGCTACACCTTC | CSASDRDGYTF
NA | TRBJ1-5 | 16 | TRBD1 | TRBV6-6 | TGTGCCAGCAGAAAGGGGGCTACTTATAGCAATCAGCCCCAGCATTTT | CASRKGATYSNQPQHF
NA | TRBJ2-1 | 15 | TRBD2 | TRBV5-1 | TGCGCCAGCAGGTCACTAGCGGGAACATACAATGAGCAGTTCTTC | CASRSLAGTYNEQFF
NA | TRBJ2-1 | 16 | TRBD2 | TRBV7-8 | TGTGCCAGCAGCTTAGCGCCGGGACTAGCGACCAATGAGCAGTTCTTC | CASSLAPGLATNEQFF
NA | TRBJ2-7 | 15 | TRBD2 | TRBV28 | TGTGCCAGCAGTTCCCGTGTAGCGGGAAGGTACGAGCAGTACTTC | CASSSRVAGRYEQYF
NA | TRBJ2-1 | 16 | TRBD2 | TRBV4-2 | TGTGCCAGCAGCCAATCTCTAGCGGGAGGCTACAATGAGCAGTTCTTC | CASSQSLAGGYNEQFF
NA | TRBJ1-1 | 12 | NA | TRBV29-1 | TGCAGCGTTGAAGTATTGAACACTGAAGCTTTCTTT | CSVEVLNTEAFF